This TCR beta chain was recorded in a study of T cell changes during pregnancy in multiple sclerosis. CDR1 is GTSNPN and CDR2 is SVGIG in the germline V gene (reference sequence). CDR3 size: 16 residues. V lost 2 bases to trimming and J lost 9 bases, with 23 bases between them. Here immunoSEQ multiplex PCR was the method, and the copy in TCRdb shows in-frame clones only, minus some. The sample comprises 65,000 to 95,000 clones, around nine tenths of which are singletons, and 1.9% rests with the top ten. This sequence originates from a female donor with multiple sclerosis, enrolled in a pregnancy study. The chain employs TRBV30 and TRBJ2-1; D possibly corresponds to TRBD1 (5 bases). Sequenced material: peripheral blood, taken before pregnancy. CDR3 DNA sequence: TGTGCCTGGAGTTACCCCCGTGGGGCCATACCAGGTGAGCAGTTCTTC. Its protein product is CAWSYPRGAIPGEQFF.